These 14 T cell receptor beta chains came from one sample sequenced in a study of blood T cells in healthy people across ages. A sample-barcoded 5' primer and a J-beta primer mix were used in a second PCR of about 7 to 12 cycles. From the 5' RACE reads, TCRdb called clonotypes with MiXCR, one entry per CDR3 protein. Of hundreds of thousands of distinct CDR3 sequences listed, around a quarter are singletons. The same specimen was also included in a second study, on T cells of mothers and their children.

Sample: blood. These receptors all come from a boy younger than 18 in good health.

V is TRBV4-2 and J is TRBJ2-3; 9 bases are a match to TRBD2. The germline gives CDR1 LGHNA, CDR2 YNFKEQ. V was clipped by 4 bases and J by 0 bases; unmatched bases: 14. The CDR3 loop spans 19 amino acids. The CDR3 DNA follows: TGTGCCAGCAGCCGACGGCTAGCGGGAACGAGTACTAGCACAGATACGCAGTATTTT. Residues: CASSRRLAGTSTSTDTQYF.

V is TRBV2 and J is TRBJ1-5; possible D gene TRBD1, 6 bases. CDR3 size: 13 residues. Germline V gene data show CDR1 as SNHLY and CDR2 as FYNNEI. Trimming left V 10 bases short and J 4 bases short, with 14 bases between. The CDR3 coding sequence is TGTGCCACGAGGACAGAGCATAATCAGCCCCAGCATTTT. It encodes CATRTEHNQPQHF.

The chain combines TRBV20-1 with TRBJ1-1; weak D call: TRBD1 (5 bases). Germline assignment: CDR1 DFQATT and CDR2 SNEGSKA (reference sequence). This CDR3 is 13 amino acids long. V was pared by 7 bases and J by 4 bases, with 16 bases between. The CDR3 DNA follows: TGCAGTGTTTTAGGGGAGGCCCCCACTGAAGCTTTCTTT. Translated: CSVLGEAPTEAFF.

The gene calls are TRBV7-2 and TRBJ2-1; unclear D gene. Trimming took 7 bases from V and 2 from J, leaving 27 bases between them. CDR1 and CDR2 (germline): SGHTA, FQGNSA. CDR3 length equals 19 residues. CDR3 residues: CASILQPGHNPFTYNEQFF. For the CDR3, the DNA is TGTGCCAGCATTTTGCAACCGGGTCACAACCCCTTTACCTACAATGAGCAGTTCTTC.

The CDR3 protein is CASSLVTFNTEAFF. The CDR3 nucleotides read TGTGCCAGCAGCTTAGTTACATTTAACACTGAAGCTTTCTTT. The chain joins TRBV11-2 to TRBJ1-1; D gene ambiguous. The CDR3 has 14 residues. In germline, CDR1 is SGHAT, CDR2 FQNNGV. V gave up 1 base and J gave up 2 bases, with 8 bases separating them.

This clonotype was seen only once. In nucleotides, the CDR3 is TGTGCCAGCAGCGTGACAGGGTGGATTTCCTACGAGCAGTACTTC. Its protein product is CASSVTGWISYEQYF. The rearrangement uses TRBV3-1 and TRBJ2-7; TRBD1 matches at 7 bases. The V segment lost 5 bases and the J segment 1 base; nucleotides outside the gene matches: 8. The germline V gene encodes CDR1 LGHDT and CDR2 YNNKEL (reference sequence). The length of the CDR3 is 15 residues.

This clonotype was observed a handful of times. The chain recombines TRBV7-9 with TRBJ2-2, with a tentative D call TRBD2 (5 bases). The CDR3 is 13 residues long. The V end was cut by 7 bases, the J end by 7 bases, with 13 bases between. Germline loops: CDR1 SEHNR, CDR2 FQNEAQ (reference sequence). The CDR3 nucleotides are TGTGCCAGCATTTCGACGGGGTTCGGGGAGCTGTTTTTT. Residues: CASISTGFGELFF.

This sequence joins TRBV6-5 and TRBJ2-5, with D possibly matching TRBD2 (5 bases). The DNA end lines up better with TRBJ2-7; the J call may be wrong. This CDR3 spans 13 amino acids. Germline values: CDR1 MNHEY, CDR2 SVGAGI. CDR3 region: CASSYSSGGEQYF. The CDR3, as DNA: TGTGCCAGCAGTTACTCGTCCGGAGGCGAGCAGTACTTC.

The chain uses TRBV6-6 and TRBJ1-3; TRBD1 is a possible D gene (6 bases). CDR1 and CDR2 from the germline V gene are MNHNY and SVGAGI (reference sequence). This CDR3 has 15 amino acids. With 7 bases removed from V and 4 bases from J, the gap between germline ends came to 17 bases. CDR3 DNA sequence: TGTGCCAGCACCTCGTGGGGGGCGGCGGGAAACACCATATATTTT. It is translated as CASTSWGAAGNTIYF.

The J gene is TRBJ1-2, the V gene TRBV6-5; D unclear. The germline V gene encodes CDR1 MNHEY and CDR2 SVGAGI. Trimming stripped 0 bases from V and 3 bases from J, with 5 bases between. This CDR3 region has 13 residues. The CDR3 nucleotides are TGTGCCAGCAGTTACTCCATCCACTATGGCTACACCTTC. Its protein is CASSYSIHYGYTF.

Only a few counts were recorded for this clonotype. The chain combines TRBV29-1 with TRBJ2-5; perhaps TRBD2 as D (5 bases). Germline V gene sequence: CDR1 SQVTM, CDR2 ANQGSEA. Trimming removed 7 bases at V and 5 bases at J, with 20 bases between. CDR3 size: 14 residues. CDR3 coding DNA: TGCAGCGCCGCGGCAGGAGGAGGACGCGAGACCCAGTACTTC. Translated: CSAAAGGGRETQYF.

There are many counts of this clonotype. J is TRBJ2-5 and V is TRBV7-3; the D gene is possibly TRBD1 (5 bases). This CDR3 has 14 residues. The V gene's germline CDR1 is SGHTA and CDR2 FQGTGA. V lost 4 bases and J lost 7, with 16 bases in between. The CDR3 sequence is CASSSSGFTGTQYF. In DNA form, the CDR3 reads TGTGCCAGCAGCTCCTCAGGGTTCACAGGGACCCAGTACTTC.

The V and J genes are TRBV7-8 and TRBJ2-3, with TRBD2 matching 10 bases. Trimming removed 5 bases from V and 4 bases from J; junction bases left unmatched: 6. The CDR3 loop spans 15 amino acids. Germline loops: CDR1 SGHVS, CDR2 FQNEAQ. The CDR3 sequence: CASSMLAGESDTQYF. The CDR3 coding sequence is TGTGCCAGCAGCATGCTAGCGGGGGAGTCAGATACGCAGTATTTT.

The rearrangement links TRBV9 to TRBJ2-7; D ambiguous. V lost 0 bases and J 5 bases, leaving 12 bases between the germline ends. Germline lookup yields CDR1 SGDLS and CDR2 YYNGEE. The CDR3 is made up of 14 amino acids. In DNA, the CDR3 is TGTGCCAGCAGCGTAGGTGGGTCGGACCACGAGCAGTACTTC. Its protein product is CASSVGGSDHEQYF. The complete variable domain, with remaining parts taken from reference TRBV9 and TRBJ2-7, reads DSGVTQTPKHLITATGQRVTLRCSPRSGDLSVYWYQQSLDQGLQFLIQYYNGEERAKGNILERFSAQQFPDLHSELNLSSLELGDSALYFCASSVGGSDHEQYFGPGTRLTVT.